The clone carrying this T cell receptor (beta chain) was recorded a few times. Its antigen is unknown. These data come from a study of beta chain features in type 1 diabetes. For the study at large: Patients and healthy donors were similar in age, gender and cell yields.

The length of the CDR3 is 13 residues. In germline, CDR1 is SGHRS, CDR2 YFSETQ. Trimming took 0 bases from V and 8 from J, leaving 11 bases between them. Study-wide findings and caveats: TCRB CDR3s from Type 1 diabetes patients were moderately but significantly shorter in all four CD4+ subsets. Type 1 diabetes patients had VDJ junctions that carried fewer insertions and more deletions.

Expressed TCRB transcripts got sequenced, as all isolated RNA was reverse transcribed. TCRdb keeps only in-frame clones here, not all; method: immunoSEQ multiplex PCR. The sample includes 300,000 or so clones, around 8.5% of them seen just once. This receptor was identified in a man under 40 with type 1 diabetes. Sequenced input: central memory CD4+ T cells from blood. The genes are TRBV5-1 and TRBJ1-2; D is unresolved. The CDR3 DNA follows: TGCGCCAGCAGCTTGGAAACAGAAAACGGCTACACCTTC. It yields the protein CASSLETENGYTF.